The 32 T cell receptor beta chains listed next were all sequenced from one sample in a study of blood T cell repertoires in COVID-19. The table came from immunoSEQ multiplex PCR; TCRdb's copy has only in-frame clones and leaves some out. The data contain 250,000 to 400,000 clones, 75% to 90% of them singletons. The specimen sequenced was PBMCs or T cells enriched from blood (not recorded which). The receptors were sampled from a woman younger than 45 who had been exposed to COVID-19.

This clone was recorded a few times. The chain joins TRBV27 to TRBJ2-7, with 7 bases lining up with TRBD1. This CDR3 region has 13 residues. The V and J ends lost 3 bases and 6 bases, in that order; junction bases with no gene match: 5. Germline lookup yields CDR1 MNHEY and CDR2 SMNVEV (reference sequence). The CDR3 sequence is CASSFKGGGEQYF. The CDR3 bases are TGTGCCAGCAGTTTTAAAGGGGGCGGCGAGCAGTACTTC.

The chain joins TRBV27 to TRBJ2-5, with 11 positions matching TRBD1. J was trimmed by 4 bases and V by 5 bases; bases with no gene match: 9. The CDR3 is made up of 16 amino acids. Germline lookup yields CDR1 MNHEY and CDR2 SMNVEV (reference sequence). DNA for the CDR3: TGTGCCAGCAGTCCGCGGGGGACAGGGGGGCCAGAGACCCAGTACTTC. Encoded protein: CASSPRGTGGPETQYF.

This clone was seen once. The CDR3, as DNA: TGTGCCAGCAATCTACCGGGACAGGGGTATGGCTACACCTTC. This translates into CASNLPGQGYGYTF. V usage is TRBV28 and J usage is TRBJ1-2; 10 nucleotides line up with TRBD1. The CDR3 has 14 amino acids. After removal of 7 bases from V and 5 bases from J, the junction contained 7 bases not matched to a gene. Germline V lookup: CDR1 MDHEN, CDR2 SYDVKM.

Here the CDR3 reads CASSVVEWRGGTQNTGELFF. CDR3 sequence (DNA): TGTGCCAGCAGCGTAGTTGAATGGAGAGGAGGGACTCAGAACACCGGGGAGCTGTTTTTT. The rearrangement uses TRBV9 and TRBJ2-2, with TRBD2 as a possible D gene (6 bases). Trimming took off 0 bases at V and 1 base at J, with 22 bases between the two ends. Germline CDR1 is SGDLS and CDR2 is YYNGEE. This CDR3 is 20 amino acids long.

V usage is TRBV29-1 and J usage is TRBJ2-5, with 10 bases aligning to TRBD2. Germline-derived CDR1 and CDR2 are SQVTM and ANQGSEA. This CDR3 spans 14 amino acids. Trimming at V came to 4 bases and at J to 4 bases, leaving 6 bases not matched to a gene. CDR3 in amino acids: CSVVPSGSGETQYF. The CDR3 DNA is TGCAGCGTTGTGCCTAGCGGGAGTGGAGAGACCCAGTACTTC.

V usage is TRBV30 and J usage is TRBJ1-6; 11 positions agree with TRBD1. V was clipped by 1 base and J by 9 bases; unmatched bases: 2. The CDR3 consists of 14 residues. The V gene's germline CDR1 is GTSNPN and CDR2 SVGIG (reference sequence). CDR3 nucleotide sequence: TGTGCCTGGAGTGGGACAGGGGGCGCTTCACCCCTCCACTTT. Its protein is CAWSGTGGASPLHF.

This clone appeared a single time. The rearrangement uses TRBV6-5 and TRBJ2-2; a possible D gene is TRBD2 (6 bases). There are 14 residues in the CDR3. Trimming left V 6 bases short and J 2 bases short, with 10 bases between. Germline V gives CDR1 MNHEY, CDR2 SVGAGI. The DNA for the CDR3 is TGTGCCAGCAGACTAGCTGTTAACACCGGGGAGCTGTTTTTT. Translated, it gives CASRLAVNTGELFF.

The rearrangement links TRBV6-2 or TRBV6-3 to TRBJ1-5; D unclear. Trimming removed 0 bases from V and 2 bases from J, with 8 bases in between. The CDR3 consists of 15 residues. CDR1 MNHEY and CDR2 SVGEGT come from the germline V gene. CDR3 protein: CASSYSRTGNQPQHF. In DNA, the CDR3 is TGTGCCAGCAGTTACTCGCGAACCGGCAATCAGCCCCAGCATTTT.

This clone was seen once. The chain recombines TRBV20-1 with TRBJ1-2; no clear D. This CDR3 spans 12 amino acids. V was clipped by 3 bases and J by 6 bases, with 11 bases between them. CDR1 DFQATT and CDR2 SNEGSKA come from the germline V gene (reference sequence). This CDR3 reads CSASDGVDGYTF. In DNA, the CDR3 is TGCAGTGCTAGTGATGGAGTGGATGGCTACACCTTC.

The gene calls are TRBV7-3 and TRBJ1-2; TRBD1 agrees at 7 bases. CDR1 is SGHTA, CDR2 FQGTGA, per germline. CDR3 size: 15 residues. The V and J ends lost 2 bases and 8 bases, in that order; junction bases with no gene match: 11. The DNA of the CDR3 is TGTGCCAGCAGCTTATCCTATGAGCAGGGGGGAGGCTACACCTTC. It codes for CASSLSYEQGGGYTF.

The chain carries TRBV3-1 (or the pseudogene TRBV3-2) and TRBJ1-6; D not resolved. This CDR3 comprises 14 residues. The germline V gene encodes CDR1 LGHDT and CDR2 YNNKEL (reference sequence). Trimming took 8 bases from V and 0 from J, leaving 8 bases between them. CDR3 bases: TGTGCCAGCGCAGGTAGCTCCTATAATTCACCCCTCCACTTT. Its protein product is CASAGSSYNSPLHF.

V and J are TRBV6-1 and TRBJ2-2; D may be TRBD2 (5 bases). Trimming removed 2 bases at V and 1 base at J, with 8 bases between. Germline V CDR1 and CDR2: MNHNS, SASEGT. There are 15 residues in the CDR3. CDR3 protein: CASSEPGRNTGELFF. CDR3 DNA: TGTGCCAGCAGTGAACCGGGAAGGAACACCGGGGAGCTGTTTTTT.

The J gene is TRBJ2-7, the V gene TRBV6-2 or TRBV6-3; tentative D call: TRBD2 (5 bases). Germline-derived CDR1 and CDR2 are MNHEY and SVGEGT. The CDR3 contains 16 residues. With 0 bases removed from V and 5 bases from J, the gap between germline ends came to 17 bases. CDR3 in DNA: TGTGCCAGCAGTTACTCGAGCCGACGGGGTGGTCACGAGCAGTACTTC. Its translation is CASSYSSRRGGHEQYF.

J is TRBJ2-7 and V is TRBV5-4; TRBD2 is a possible D gene (6 bases). The CDR3 has 17 amino acids. V gave up 4 bases and J gave up 5 bases, with 25 bases separating them. CDR1 SGHNT and CDR2 YYREEE come from the germline V gene (reference sequence). DNA for the CDR3: TGTGCCAGCAGCCATAGCGGTCTTCGAGTGGGGAAGGACGAGCAGTACTTC. It encodes CASSHSGLRVGKDEQYF.

The chain recombines TRBV7-3 with TRBJ1-3, with D unclear. The V and J ends lost 2 bases and 1 base respectively, with 6 bases between them. The CDR3 is made up of 14 amino acids. Germline V gene lookup returns CDR1 SGHTA and CDR2 FQGTGA. In DNA form, the CDR3 reads TGTGCCAGCAGCTTAGGGCTTTCTGGAAACACCATATATTTT. This encodes CASSLGLSGNTIYF. Full variable domain (missing parts from reference TRBV7-3 and TRBJ1-3): GAGVSQTPSNKVTEKGKYVELRCDPISGHTALYWYRQSLGQGPEFLIYFQGTGAADDSGLPNDRFFAVRPEGSVSTLKIQRTERGDSAVYLCASSLGLSGNTIYFGEGSWLTVV.

The V call is TRBV19, the J call TRBJ1-2; TRBD1 is a possible D gene (6 bases). From germline, CDR1 is LNHDA and CDR2 SQIVND (reference sequence). This CDR3 contains 15 residues. The germline V and J ends were trimmed by 0 bases and 3 bases, with 11 bases remaining between them. CDR3: CASSIEAGADYGYTF. The DNA for the CDR3 is TGTGCCAGTAGTATAGAGGCAGGGGCGGACTATGGCTACACCTTC.

In the case of this clone: The identical CDR3 is also encoded by other nucleotide sequences in the sample. V is TRBV5-1 and J is TRBJ2-2, with 8 nucleotides matching TRBD1. Per germline, CDR1 SGHRS and CDR2 YFSETQ. The CDR3 contains 15 residues. V gave up 4 bases and J gave up 3 bases; unmatched junction bases: 5. The CDR3 nucleotides read TGCGCCAGCAGCCCTGACAGGGGTGACACCGGGGAGCTGTTTTTT. It codes for CASSPDRGDTGELFF.

The chain uses TRBV30 and TRBJ2-2, with TRBD1 identical over 10 bases. Germline V CDR1 and CDR2: GTSNPN, SVGIG (reference sequence). Unmatched junction bases numbered 4, after V lost 3 bases and J lost 6 bases. This CDR3 is 14 amino acids long. The CDR3 region has the DNA TGTGCCTGGAGCCCCGGGACAGGGGCCGGGGAGCTGTTTTTT. Amino acids: CAWSPGTGAGELFF.

V and J are TRBV19 and TRBJ1-6; the match to TRBD1 covers 8 bases. V trimming: 3 bases; J trimming: 11 bases; junction bases outside the gene matches: 6. The CDR3 length is 14 residues. Germline values: CDR1 LNHDA, CDR2 SQIVND (reference sequence). In DNA, the CDR3 is TGTGCCAGTAGTATGAGGGACAGGCTGCCACCCCTCCACTTT. This codes for CASSMRDRLPPLHF.

This rearrangement joins TRBV12-3 or TRBV12-4 to TRBJ2-7, with D unresolved. Trimming removed 7 bases from V and 9 bases from J, with 13 bases in between. This CDR3 is built from 11 residues. The CDR3 reads CASTLGLWQYF. The DNA of the CDR3 is TGTGCCAGCACCCTAGGCCTATGGCAGTACTTC.

The chain uses TRBV2 and TRBJ1-2; perhaps TRBD1 as D (5 bases). Trimming removed 1 base from V and 4 bases from J, with 13 bases in between. The CDR3 length is 15 residues. CDR1 is SNHLY and CDR2 is FYNNEI in the germline V gene. CDR3: CASSEDEATGYGYTF. CDR3 DNA: TGTGCCAGCAGTGAAGATGAGGCAACAGGCTATGGCTACACCTTC.

The rearrangement links TRBV5-6 to TRBJ2-5; 10 nucleotides line up with TRBD2. CDR1 and CDR2 from the germline V gene are SGHDT and YYEEEE. The J segment lost 7 bases and the V segment lost 0 bases, leaving 0 bases of the junction unmatched. This CDR3 has 13 amino acids. The CDR3, as DNA: TGTGCCAGCAGCTTGGGGACTAGCGGGACCCAGTACTTC. Its translation is CASSLGTSGTQYF.

The V and J genes are TRBV15 and TRBJ2-1; 9 nucleotides agree with TRBD2. Germline V gives CDR1 LNHNV, CDR2 YYDKDF (reference sequence). Trimming at V came to 6 bases and at J to 7 bases, leaving 7 bases not matched to a gene. CDR3 size: 14 residues. The CDR3 here is CATSRREGRNEQFF. DNA for the CDR3: TGTGCCACCAGTCGGCGGGAGGGGAGGAATGAGCAGTTCTTC.

The chain has TRBV2 and TRBJ1-5, with D hard to call. The CDR3 is made up of 14 amino acids. V was trimmed by 5 bases and J by 5 bases, leaving 13 bases between them. Per germline, CDR1 SNHLY and CDR2 FYNNEI. CDR3 nucleotide sequence: TGTGCCAGCAGTCGGTCCATGAAAGATCAGCCCCAGCATTTT. Its protein product is CASSRSMKDQPQHF.

This chain joins TRBV7-3 and TRBJ1-2; the D gene is possibly TRBD1 (6 bases). The germline CDR1 and CDR2 sequences are SGHTA and FQGTGA. This CDR3 has 16 amino acids. The V end lost 2 bases, the J end lost 2 bases, and 15 bases lay between the germline ends. The CDR3 here is CASSLYAGAGNYGYTF. CDR3 DNA sequence: TGTGCCAGCAGCTTATATGCAGGGGCGGGCAACTATGGCTACACCTTC.

This clone was seen just once. The chain employs TRBV7-9 and TRBJ2-3; 12 positions agree with TRBD2. V shed 0 bases, J shed 4 bases, and the junction held 5 bases outside the gene matches. CDR3 length: 17 residues. Germline V gene sequence: CDR1 SEHNR, CDR2 FQNEAQ (reference sequence). Written as DNA, the CDR3 is TGTGCCAGCAGCTTAGCAAGACTAGCGGGAGCCTCAGATACGCAGTATTTT. Residues: CASSLARLAGASDTQYF.

This chain connects TRBV18 to TRBJ1-1; D is ambiguous. Per germline, CDR1 KGHSH and CDR2 LQKENI. There are 13 residues in the CDR3. With 6 bases removed from V and 0 bases from J, the gap between germline ends came to 8 bases. CDR3 DNA sequence: TGTGCCAGCTCCGAGGGTATGAACACTGAAGCTTTCTTT. As protein: CASSEGMNTEAFF.

This clone was seen a single time. V and J are TRBV9 and TRBJ2-3, with D unresolved. This CDR3 is 15 amino acids long. Trimming left V 0 bases short and J 4 bases short, with 12 bases between. The germline V gene has CDR1 SGDLS and CDR2 YYNGEE. The CDR3 reads CASSVAQQRADTQYF. As DNA, the CDR3 is TGTGCCAGCAGCGTAGCCCAGCAGCGTGCAGATACGCAGTATTTT.

J is TRBJ1-2 and V is TRBV18; D remains ambiguous. CDR3 length equals 16 residues. Between the trimmed V and J ends, which lost 3 bases and 3 bases, there was a span of 17 bases. The germline gives CDR1 KGHSH, CDR2 LQKENI. In DNA, the CDR3 is TGTGCCAGCTCACCCAGACAAATACCAGCAGACTATGGCTACACCTTC. Amino acids: CASSPRQIPADYGYTF.

The genes are TRBV6-5 and TRBJ2-4, with a tentative D call TRBD2 (6 bases). The V gene lost 7 bases and the J gene lost 8 bases, with 15 bases spanning the gap. The V gene's germline CDR1 is MNHEY and CDR2 SVGAGI. This CDR3 comprises 13 residues. The CDR3 sequence: CASKNGGSDIQYF. For the CDR3, the DNA is TGTGCCAGCAAAAATGGGGGGTCCGACATTCAGTACTTC.

This chain joins TRBV2 and TRBJ2-7; 7 nucleotides match TRBD1. The CDR3 extends over 13 amino acids. J lost 3 bases, V lost 6 bases, and 5 bases had no gene match. The germline CDR1 and CDR2 sequences are SNHLY and FYNNEI. CDR3 sequence (DNA): TGTGCCAGCAGCGACGACAGGGTCTACGAGCAGTACTTC. Amino acid sequence: CASSDDRVYEQYF. The variable domain in full, completed from reference TRBV2 and TRBJ2-7, reads EPEVTQTPSHQVTQMGQEVILRCVPISNHLYFYWYRQILGQKVEFLVSFYNNEISEKSEIFDDQFSVERPDGSNFTLKIRSTKLEDSAMYFCASSDDRVYEQYFGPGTRLTVT.

The chain has TRBV30 and TRBJ1-4; D remains unclear. From germline, CDR1 is GTSNPN and CDR2 SVGIG (reference sequence). The CDR3 has 11 amino acids. V was trimmed by 4 bases and J by 7 bases, leaving 7 bases between them. In DNA form, the CDR3 reads TGTGCCTGGACGAGGAGTGAAAAACTGTTTTTT. Protein: CAWTRSEKLFF.